Detailed here is one TCR beta chain. Assay used: immunoSEQ multiplex PCR; TCRdb lists only in-frame clones, some missing. The sample holds 40,000 to 60,000 clones, around 87% seen once. The data derive from a study of OX40 agonist ivuxolimab in advanced cancers. Background on the study: The drug used for patients, ivuxolimab, was an agonistic anti-OX40 (CD134) antibody. Averaging 60 years in age, with a range of about 23 to 79, the cohort was 65% to 85% male.

Losses at the gene ends were 4 bases for V and 7 bases for J; bases not matched to a gene: 10. This CDR3 region has 16 residues. Germline V lookup: CDR1 SGHNT, CDR2 YENEEA. The V gene is TRBV11-3, the J gene TRBJ2-7; 13 nucleotides agree with TRBD2. This receptor was identified in an adult with an advanced solid tumor such as melanoma, head and neck, liver or kidney cancer. The material was CD4+ or CD8+ T cells sorted from blood, obtained in a trial of the OX40 agonist ivuxolimab. CDR3 nucleotide sequence: TGTGCCAGCAGCTCCGGGACTAGCGGGATAGGAGCAGAGCAGTACTTC. This codes for CASSSGTSGIGAEQYF.